This TCR beta chain was observed in a study of post-analysis software for immune sequencing data. Germline CDR1 reads SQVTM; CDR2 reads ANQGSEA. CDR3 length: 11 residues. Trimming stripped 5 bases from V and 1 base from J, with 6 bases between. There are many counts of this clonotype. The antigen is undetermined. General observations from the study: Patients showed TRBV5-6, TRBV5-1 and TRBV20-1 among 4 or 5 TRBV segments more frequent than in controls.

Unique molecular identifiers had been added to the TCR beta cDNA libraries. TCRdb passed the PCR reads through MiXCR, listing each CDR3 protein once. Of hundreds of thousands of distinct CDR3 sequences detected, roughly 30% appear once; the ten largest clones hold more than 0.45%. This clonotype was sampled from a girl under 18 with multiple sclerosis. J is TRBJ2-7 and V is TRBV29-1; D unclear. Source material: blood. CDR3 nucleotides: TGCAGCGTTTTCGGTTCCTACGAGCAGTACTTC. Protein: CSVFGSYEQYF.